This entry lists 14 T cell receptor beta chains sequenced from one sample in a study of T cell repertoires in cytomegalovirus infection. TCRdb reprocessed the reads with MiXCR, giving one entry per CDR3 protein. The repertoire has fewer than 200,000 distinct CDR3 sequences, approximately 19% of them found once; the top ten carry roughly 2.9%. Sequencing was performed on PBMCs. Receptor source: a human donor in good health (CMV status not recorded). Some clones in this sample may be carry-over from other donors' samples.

This CDR3 is CASREPGTGKGCGGNTIYF. The CDR3 DNA is TGTGCCAGCAGGGAACCCGGGACAGGGAAAGGGTGTGGTGGAAACACCATATATTTT. This chain uses TRBV7-4 with TRBJ1-3; 9 nucleotides line up with TRBD1. The CDR3 has 19 amino acids. The V gene's germline CDR1 is SGHVT and CDR2 SQSDAQ. V lost 6 bases and J lost 3; bases outside the gene matches: 18.

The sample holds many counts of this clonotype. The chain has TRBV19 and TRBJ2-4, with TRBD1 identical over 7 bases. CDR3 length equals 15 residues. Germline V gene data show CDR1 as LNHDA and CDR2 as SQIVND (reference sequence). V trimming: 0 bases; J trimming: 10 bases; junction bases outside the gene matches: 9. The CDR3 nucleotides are TGTGCCAGTAGTATAGAAGGGTCCAGGGGGAAGATTCAGTACTTC. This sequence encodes CASSIEGSRGKIQYF.

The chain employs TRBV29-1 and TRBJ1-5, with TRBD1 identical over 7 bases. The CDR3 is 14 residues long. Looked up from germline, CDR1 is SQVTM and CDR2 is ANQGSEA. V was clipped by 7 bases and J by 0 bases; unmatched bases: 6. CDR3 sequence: CSAGDSHSNQPQHF. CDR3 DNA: TGCAGCGCAGGGGACAGCCATAGCAATCAGCCCCAGCATTTT.

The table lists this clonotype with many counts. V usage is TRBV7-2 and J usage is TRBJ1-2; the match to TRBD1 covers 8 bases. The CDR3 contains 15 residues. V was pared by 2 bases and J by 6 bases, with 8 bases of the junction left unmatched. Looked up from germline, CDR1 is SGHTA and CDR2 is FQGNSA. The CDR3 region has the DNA TGTGCCAGCAGCTTATACCGGACAGGGCCCCATGGCTACACCTTC. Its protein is CASSLYRTGPHGYTF. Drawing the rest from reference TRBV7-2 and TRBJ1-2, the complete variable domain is GAGVSQSPSNKVTEKGKDVELRCDPISGHTALYWYRQSLGQGLEFLIYFQGNSAPDKSGLPSDRFSAERTGGSVSTLTIQRTQQEDSAVYLCASSLYRTGPHGYTFGSGTRLTVV.

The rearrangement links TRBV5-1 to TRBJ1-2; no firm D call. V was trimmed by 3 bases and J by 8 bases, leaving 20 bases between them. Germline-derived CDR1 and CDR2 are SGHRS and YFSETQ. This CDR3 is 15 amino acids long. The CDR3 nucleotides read TGCGCCAGCAGCTCCACAATTACGGGCCCCAAAGGCTACACCTTC. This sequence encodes CASSSTITGPKGYTF.

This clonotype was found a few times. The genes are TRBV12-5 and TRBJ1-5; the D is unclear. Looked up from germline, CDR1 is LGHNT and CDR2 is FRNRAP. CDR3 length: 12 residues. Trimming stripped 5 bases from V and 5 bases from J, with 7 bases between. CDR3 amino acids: CASGINYQPQHF. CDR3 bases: TGTGCTAGTGGTATCAATTATCAGCCCCAGCATTTT.

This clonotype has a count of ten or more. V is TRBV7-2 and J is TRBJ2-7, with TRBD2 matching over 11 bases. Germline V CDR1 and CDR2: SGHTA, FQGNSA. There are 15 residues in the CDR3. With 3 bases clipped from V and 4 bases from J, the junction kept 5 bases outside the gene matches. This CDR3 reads CASSFGLAGYYEQYF. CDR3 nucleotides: TGTGCCAGCAGCTTTGGACTAGCGGGTTATTACGAGCAGTACTTC.

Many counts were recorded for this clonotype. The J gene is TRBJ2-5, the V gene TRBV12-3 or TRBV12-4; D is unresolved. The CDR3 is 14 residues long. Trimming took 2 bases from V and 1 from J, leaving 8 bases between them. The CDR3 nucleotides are TGTGCCAGCAGTTTATCCTTGCTCCAAGAGACCCAGTACTTC. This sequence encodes CASSLSLLQETQYF.

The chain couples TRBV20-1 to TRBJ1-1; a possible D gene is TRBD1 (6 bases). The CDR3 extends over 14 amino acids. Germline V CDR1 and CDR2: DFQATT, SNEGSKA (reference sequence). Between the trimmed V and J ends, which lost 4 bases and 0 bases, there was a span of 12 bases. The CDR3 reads CSAKVSGVNTEAFF. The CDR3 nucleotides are TGCAGTGCTAAAGTGTCAGGGGTGAACACTGAAGCTTTCTTT.

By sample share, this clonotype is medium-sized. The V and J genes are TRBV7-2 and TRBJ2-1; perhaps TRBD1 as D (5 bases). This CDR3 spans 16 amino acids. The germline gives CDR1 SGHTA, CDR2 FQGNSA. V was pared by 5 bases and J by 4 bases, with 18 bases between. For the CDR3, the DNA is TGTGCCAGCAGCCTAGGGGCCGGAAGACTTTACAATGAGCAGTTCTTC. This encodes CASSLGAGRLYNEQFF.

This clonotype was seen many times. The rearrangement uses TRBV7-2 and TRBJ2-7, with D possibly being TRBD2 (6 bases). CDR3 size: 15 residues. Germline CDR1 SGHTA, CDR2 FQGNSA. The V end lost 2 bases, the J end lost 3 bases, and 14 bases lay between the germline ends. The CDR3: CASSLSTLAVYEQYF. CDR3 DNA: TGTGCCAGCAGCTTATCTACACTAGCAGTCTACGAGCAGTACTTC.

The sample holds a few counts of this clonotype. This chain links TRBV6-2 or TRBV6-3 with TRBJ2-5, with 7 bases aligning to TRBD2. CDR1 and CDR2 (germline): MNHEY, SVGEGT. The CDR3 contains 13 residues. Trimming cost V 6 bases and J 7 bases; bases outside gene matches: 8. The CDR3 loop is CASRLTSPGTQYF. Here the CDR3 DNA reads TGTGCCAGCAGGTTGACTAGCCCAGGGACCCAGTACTTC.

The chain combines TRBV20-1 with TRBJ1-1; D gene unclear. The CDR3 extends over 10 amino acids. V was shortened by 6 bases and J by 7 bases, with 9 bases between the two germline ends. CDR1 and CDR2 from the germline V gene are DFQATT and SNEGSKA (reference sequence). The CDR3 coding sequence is TGCAGTGCCGGCCTTGATGAAGCTTTCTTT. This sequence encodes CSAGLDEAFF.

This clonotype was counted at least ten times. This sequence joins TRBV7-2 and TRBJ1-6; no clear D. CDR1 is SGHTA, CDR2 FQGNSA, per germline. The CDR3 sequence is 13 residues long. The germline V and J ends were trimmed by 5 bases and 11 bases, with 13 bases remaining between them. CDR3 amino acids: CASSASPEAPLHF. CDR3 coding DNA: TGTGCCAGCAGCGCTAGTCCTGAGGCACCCCTCCACTTT.